This TCR beta chain originates from a study of spatial heterogeneity in lung cancer. Study as a whole: Where they were available, follow-up PBMC samples were sequenced, at a median of about 22 months after resection. The average count in raw reads for each unique TCR and UMI combination exceeded nine appearances.

Trimming cost V 0 bases and J 0 bases, with 6 bases left between them. Germline lookup yields CDR1 SGHTA and CDR2 FQGNSA. This CDR3 has 15 amino acids. Indicated time point: blood at routine non-recurrence follow-up after resection. Tumor, nontumor lung or frozen PBMC supplied whole RNA that was sequenced unsorted. The library protocol tagged each TCR cDNA with a unique molecular identifier. TCRdb called the 5' RACE reads again in MiXCR, with one record for every CDR3 protein. The table records 9,500 to 13,000 distinct CDR3 sequences, under 25% of them present only once. This clonotype was seen at least ten times.

The chain uses TRBV7-2 and TRBJ1-5; D not resolved. The sample in question was PBMCs, obtained at follow-up. The source is a male donor with early-stage non-small cell lung cancer. This CDR3 is CASSLAINSNQPQHF. CDR3 in DNA: TGTGCCAGCAGCTTAGCTATTAATAGCAATCAGCCCCAGCATTTT.